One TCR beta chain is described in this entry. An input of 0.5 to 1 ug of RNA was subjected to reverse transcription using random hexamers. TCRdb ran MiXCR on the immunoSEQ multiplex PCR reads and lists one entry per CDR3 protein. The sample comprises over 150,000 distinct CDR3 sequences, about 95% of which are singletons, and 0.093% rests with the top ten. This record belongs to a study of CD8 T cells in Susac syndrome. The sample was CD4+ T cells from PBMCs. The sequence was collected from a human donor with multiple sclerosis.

The CDR3 region is CASRTGFSDTGELFF. The CDR3, as DNA: TGTGCCAGCAGGACAGGGTTTTCGGACACCGGGGAGCTGTTTTTT. This chain links TRBV4-2 with TRBJ2-2; 7 nucleotides line up with TRBD1. J was trimmed by 3 bases and V by 6 bases; bases with no gene match: 7. Germline V lookup: CDR1 LGHNA, CDR2 YNFKEQ. The CDR3 is 15 amino acids.